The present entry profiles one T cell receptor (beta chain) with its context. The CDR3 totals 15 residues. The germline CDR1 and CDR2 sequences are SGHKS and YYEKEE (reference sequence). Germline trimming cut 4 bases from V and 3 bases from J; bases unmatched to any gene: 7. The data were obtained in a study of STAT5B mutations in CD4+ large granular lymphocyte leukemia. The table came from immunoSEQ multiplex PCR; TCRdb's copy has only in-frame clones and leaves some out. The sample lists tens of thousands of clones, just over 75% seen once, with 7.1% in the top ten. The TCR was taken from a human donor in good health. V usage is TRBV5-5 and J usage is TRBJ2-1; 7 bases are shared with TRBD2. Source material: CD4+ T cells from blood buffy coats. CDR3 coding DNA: TGTGCCAGCAGCCCCGGGCTAGCGGTCTACAATGAGCAGTTCTTC. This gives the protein CASSPGLAVYNEQFF. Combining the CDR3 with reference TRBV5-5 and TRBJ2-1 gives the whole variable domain DAGVTQSPTHLIKTRGQQVTLRCSPISGHKSVSWYQQVLGQGPQFIFQYYEKEERGRGNFPDRFSARQFPNYSSELNVNALLLGDSALYLCASSPGLAVYNEQFFGPGTRLTVL.